The entry that follows covers one T cell receptor (beta chain) sequence. Its antigen is still unknown. Primers: 60 Vbeta forward and 13 Jbeta reverse. The protocol was immunoSEQ multiplex PCR, while the TCRdb copy is restricted to in-frame clones and leaves out a portion. Counted here are roughly 100,000 clones, roughly 83% occurring once; the ten biggest clones make up roughly 3.5%. These data belong to a study of cytomegalovirus exposure and HLA in healthy donors. Study-wide results and caveats: The productive fraction for most TCR beta V segments was about 90% or about 30% in an earlier analysis. TCR beta sequences numbering fewer than 20,000 were associated with HLA alleles at 0.05 false discovery rate in a later analysis. A few V segments could not be told apart, such as TRBV6-2 and TRBV6-3, and were left out.

This CDR3 has 15 residues. Germline CDR1 SNHLY, CDR2 FYNNEI. V gave up 3 bases and J gave up 1 base; unmatched junction bases: 0. This receptor was obtained from a male donor in good health and CMV-seropositive. The rearrangement links TRBV2 to TRBJ1-6; the match to TRBD1 covers 7 bases. The sequencing input was PBMCs. CDR3 amino acids: CASSEGQSYNSPLHF. The CDR3 DNA reads TGTGCCAGCAGTGAGGGACAGTCCTATAATTCACCCCTCCACTTT.